This section outlines one T cell receptor (beta chain) sequence together with its context. Its antigen is unknown. This specimen comes from a study of Tregs in tolerant kidney transplant recipients. Using immunoSEQ multiplex PCR, the repertoire was profiled, and TCRdb retains in-frame clones only, with some absent. The sample consists of about 20,000 clones, about two thirds of them appearing once. This CDR3 has 13 residues. Per germline, CDR1 MNHNS and CDR2 SASEGT. V lost 5 bases to trimming and J lost 3 bases; unmatched junction nucleotides: 2. The receptor's source is a human donor in good health. The chain has TRBV6-1 and TRBJ2-7; 9 nucleotides align to TRBD1. The sequencing input was Tregs from blood cultured with allogeneic cells. The CDR3 nucleotides are TGTGCCAGCAGTTTGGGACAGGGCTACGAGCAGTACTTC. Its translation: CASSLGQGYEQYF.